This T cell receptor (beta chain) originates from a study of PD-1 blockade in classical Hodgkin lymphoma (TCRdb year 2020). For the study in its entirety: Nivolumab dosing was 3 mg/kg intravenously every 2 weeks, continuing until either disease progression or unacceptable toxicity. To define a peripheral blood immune signature of response to PD-1 blockade in classical Hodgkin lymphoma, the study combined TCR beta sequencing with CyTOF.

Genomic DNA was isolated using the Qiagen DNeasy kit from unsorted PBMCs as well as from negatively selected CD4+ and CD8+ fractions. TCR beta CDR3 regions were subjected to amplification by immunoSEQ multiplex PCR with primers that anneal to V and J segments. A synthetic immune receptor repertoire was used to minimize amplification bias, and any residual bias was removed computationally once sequencing was done. In the original analysis: Repertoire diversity was quantified as the Shannon entropy index using custom Python scripts. Unsorted, CD4+ and CD8+ repertoires were analyzed separately, except for combined analyses in which CD4+ and CD8+ sequences were merged in silico. A clone counted as expanded when the clone's frequency after treatment rose at least 2-fold relative to C1D1, and clones undetected at baseline were given a pseudocount of 0.5. Singleton clones were defined as clones with 0 or 1 copy at C1D1, and non-singleton clones were defined as clones with 2 or more copies. Clones expanded in unsorted samples were assigned a CD4+, CD8+ or unknown annotation through matching of protein sequences in sorted samples from the same patient. Diversity changes from C1D1 to C4D1 were tested in paired samples using Wilcoxon tests. Imported from immuneACCESS, the table was reduced by TCRdb to in-frame sequences with V and J called. These copies leave out some clones; in studies compared against another copy, an unresolved V gene accounts for under half, and the cause of the remainder is not known. V and J calls and clone size are given by that table; D and trimming were obtained from the DNA. Here the sample has 66,000 or so clones; 71% occur a single time. The top ten clones comprise approximately 9.1% of the sample.

The CDR3 covers 17 residues, taking in both the cysteine and the phenylalanine. Only the CDR3 DNA stays, 51 bases, in frame from base 1. V loses 4 bases of germline sequence and J loses 2 bases, and the interval between the two ends is 20 bases. The germline V gene gives CDR1 as MNHNS and CDR2 as SASEGT. With respect to this clone: Its antigen remains unidentified. No base quality values were provided; no much bigger clone lies one nucleotide off.

The sample's time point label, decoded: cycle 2 day 1 (C2D1) of nivolumab. Every trial patient had relapsed following autologous stem cell transplantation, and prior brentuximab vedotin exposure was what differed among cohorts A, B and C. A total of fewer than 70 patients with relapsed/refractory classical Hodgkin lymphoma made up the trial cohort, and each patient's best overall response was complete response, partial response or progressive disease. Single-agent nivolumab was administered to trial patients in the multi-cohort phase II CheckMate 205 trial. An independent review committee assessed best overall response by applying the 2007 International Working Group response criteria. Trial PBMCs were obtained immediately prior to nivolumab initiation (C1D1) and on therapy at cycle 2 day 1 and cycle 4 day 1. Peripheral blood was collected in 8 mL Vacutainer Cell Preparation Tubes, from which PBMCs were isolated by centrifugation and then cryopreserved.

Here is what the overall study found, with its caveats: The study was restricted to a single clinical trial cohort, and the causes of repertoire differences, possibly disease activity or prior therapy, were left undefined. Baseline TCR diversity was reported to be lower in newly diagnosed patients than in healthy donors, and even lower in relapsed/refractory patients. Patients starting nivolumab less than 1 year after ASCT had lower diversity and were excluded from later analyses to avoid confounding by immune reconstitution. Trial patients with a complete response had baseline diversity similar to that of newly diagnosed patients, while partial responders and progressors had significantly lower diversity. By C4D1, a significant rise was seen in CD4+ TCR diversity but not in CD8+ TCR diversity (p=0.0027 vs p=0.16), and the rise was most apparent among complete responders (p=0.02).

The specimen was peripheral blood mononuclear cells (PBMCs), collected before the second cycle of nivolumab. The clonotype was recovered from a human donor with classical Hodgkin lymphoma. The receptor chain draws on TRBV6-1 and TRBJ2-5; the D gene is possibly TRBD1 or TRBD2, with 5 bases matching each. The sequenced DNA is TGTGCCAGCAGTGTTCAAGCCCCGGGACGTTTACAAGAGACCCAGTACTTC. It specifies CASSVQAPGRLQETQYF.